This TCR beta chain was found in a study of technical replicates of blood from a few donors. This clone was observed a single time. Some clones are missing from TCRdb's copy, which holds only in-frame ones; the method was immunoSEQ multiplex PCR. Of some 49,000 clones listed, 80% to 95% are singletons. Losses at the gene ends were 0 bases for V and 4 bases for J; bases not matched to a gene: 18. The CDR3 runs to 21 residues. Looked up from germline, CDR1 is MGHRA and CDR2 is YSYEKL. This TCR came from a human donor in good health. Some clones in this sample may be carry-over from other donors' samples. The source material was PBMCs. The rearrangement uses TRBV4-1 and TRBJ2-1; 10 bases fit TRBD2. The CDR3 spells CASSQDGVRSGRARGYNEQFF. CDR3 in DNA: TGCGCCAGCAGCCAAGACGGGGTCAGGAGCGGGAGGGCACGGGGATACAATGAGCAGTTCTTC.